This T cell receptor (beta chain) was recorded in a study of cytomegalovirus exposure and HLA in healthy donors. Overall study findings and caveats: The authors enumerated roughly 160 TCR beta chains as linked to cytomegalovirus. Analyses of presence and absence presupposed an approximately uniform sequencing depth across donors. Later analysis revealed greater clonal expansion in HLA-associated TCR beta chains than in equally common others. The likely origin of a cluster of highly shared sequence variants was a sequencing artifact.

Both 60 Vbeta primers and 13 Jbeta primers went into the PCR. Here immunoSEQ multiplex PCR was the method, and the copy in TCRdb shows in-frame clones only, minus some. This sample yields about 160,000 clones, of which approximately 70% are seen a single time; 7% to 7.5% belongs to the top ten. This CDR3 contains 14 residues. CDR1 and CDR2 from the germline V gene are SQVTM and ANQGSEA. Trimming removed 5 bases from V and 2 bases from J, with 15 bases in between. For this clone: Its cognate antigen is unknown.

Sequencing was done on a sample of PBMCs. The clonotype originates from a man aged 35-49 years in good health and CMV-seropositive. This chain links TRBV29-1 with TRBJ1-2; tentative D call: TRBD1 (5 bases). The CDR3 loop is CSVPWAGYNYGYTF. As DNA, the CDR3 is TGCAGCGTTCCATGGGCAGGGTACAACTATGGCTACACCTTC. Looking up the rest from reference TRBV29-1 and TRBJ1-2 gives the full variable domain: SAVISQKPSRDICQRGTSLTIQCQVDSQVTMMFWYRQQPGQSLTLIATANQGSEATYESGFVIDKFPISRPNLTFSTLTVSNMSPEDSSIYLCSVPWAGYNYGYTFGSGTRLTVV.